The TCR beta chain under discussion was sequenced for a study of beta chain features in type 1 diabetes. Study-wide context: Analysis included about 100 million sorted cells drawn from all samples.

The entirety of the isolated RNA underwent reverse transcription, so expressed TCRB transcripts were sequenced. Clones were read by immunoSEQ multiplex PCR, and TCRdb kept only the in-frame ones, dropping some. The repertoire includes around 170,000 clones, approximately 8.4% of them detected once, and roughly 2.5% sits in the top ten. Sorting of CD4+ naive, central memory, regulatory and stem cell-like memory cells was performed via CD45RO/CCR7/CD25/CD127/CD95/CD27. CDR1 and CDR2 from the germline V gene are MNHEY and SVGAGI. CDR3 size: 14 residues. Trimming took 2 bases from V and 5 from J; bases not matched to a gene: 5.

The chain links TRBV6-5 to TRBJ1-2; 7 bases align to TRBD1. This clonotype was obtained from a woman younger than 35 in good health. Specimen: central memory CD4+ T cells from blood. CDR3 sequence: CASSYTGAGYGYTF. CDR3 DNA: TGTGCCAGCAGTTACACAGGGGCCGGGTATGGCTACACCTTC.